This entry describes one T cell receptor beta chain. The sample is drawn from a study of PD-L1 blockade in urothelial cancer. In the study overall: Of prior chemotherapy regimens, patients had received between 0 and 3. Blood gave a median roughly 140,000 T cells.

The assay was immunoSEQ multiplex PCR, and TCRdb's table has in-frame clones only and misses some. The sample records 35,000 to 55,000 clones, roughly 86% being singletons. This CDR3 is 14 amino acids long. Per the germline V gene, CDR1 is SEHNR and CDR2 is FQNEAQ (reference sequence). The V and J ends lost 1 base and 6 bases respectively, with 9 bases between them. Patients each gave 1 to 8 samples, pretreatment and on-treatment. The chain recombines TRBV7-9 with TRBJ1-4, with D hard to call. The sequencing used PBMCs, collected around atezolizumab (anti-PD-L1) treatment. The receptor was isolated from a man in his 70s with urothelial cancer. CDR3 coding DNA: TGTGCCAGCAGCTTAGATCAGGCAGATGAAAAACTGTTTTTT. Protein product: CASSLDQADEKLFF.